The 26 T cell receptor beta chains presented below share a single source sample, sequenced in a study of blood T cell repertoires in COVID-19. Data came from immunoSEQ multiplex PCR; TCRdb stores just in-frame clones and leaves some out. The profile shows approximately 200,000 clones, around 90% of them singletons. Sequencing used PBMCs or T cells enriched from blood (not recorded which). The receptor source for this set is a woman aged 25 to 39 who had recovered from COVID-19.

This chain connects TRBV28 to TRBJ1-1; D call uncertain. CDR3 length equals 13 residues. Germline CDR1 MDHEN, CDR2 SYDVKM. V lost 6 bases, J lost 1 base, and 9 bases lay in between. The CDR3 loop reads CASRLTGNTEAFF. DNA for the CDR3: TGTGCCAGCAGGTTGACGGGGAACACTGAAGCTTTCTTT.

The J gene is TRBJ1-6, the V gene TRBV30, with D perhaps matching TRBD1 (5 bases). With 4 bases removed from V and 2 bases from J, the gap between germline ends came to 12 bases. The CDR3 sequence is 15 residues long. The germline V gene encodes CDR1 GTSNPN and CDR2 SVGIG (reference sequence). The CDR3 bases are TGTGCCTGGAAGATGCAGGGAACCTATAATTCACCCCTCCACTTT. It specifies CAWKMQGTYNSPLHF.

V and J are TRBV19 and TRBJ1-2; maybe TRBD1 (6 bases). The CDR3 has 14 amino acids. The germline CDR1 and CDR2 sequences are LNHDA and SQIVND (reference sequence). Trimming took 3 bases from V and 7 from J, leaving 15 bases between them. The CDR3 nucleotides read TGTGCCAGTAGTATTCTGGGGGCGCTCAGTGGCTACACCTTC. Its translation: CASSILGALSGYTF.

This clone occurred a few times. This rearrangement joins TRBV6-5 to TRBJ1-1; the D gene is possibly TRBD1 (6 bases). The V gene lost 6 bases and the J gene lost 1 base, with 12 bases spanning the gap. Germline values: CDR1 MNHEY, CDR2 SVGAGI. CDR3 length: 14 residues. Written as DNA, the CDR3 is TGTGCCAGCAGCCTACCGGGACAGAACACTGAAGCTTTCTTT. Protein: CASSLPGQNTEAFF.

The V call is TRBV5-8, the J call TRBJ1-2, with D maybe TRBD1 (5 bases). Germline V CDR1 and CDR2: SGHTS, YDEGEE. Trimming took off 5 bases at V and 5 bases at J, with 16 bases between the two ends. The CDR3 consists of 14 residues. CDR3 sequence: CASRAQGAKYGYTF. The CDR3 DNA reads TGTGCCAGCAGGGCTCAGGGTGCCAAATATGGCTACACCTTC.

There are a few counts of this clone. The chain links TRBV16 to TRBJ2-3; 8 positions match TRBD1. This CDR3 is built from 16 residues. V was pared by 3 bases and J by 2 bases, with 7 bases of the junction left unmatched. Germline CDR1 is KGHSY and CDR2 is FQNENV. CDR3 sequence: CASSHVDRGFTDTQYF. The DNA for the CDR3 is TGTGCCAGCAGCCATGTAGACAGGGGATTCACAGATACGCAGTATTTT.

This chain connects TRBV4-3 to TRBJ1-4; weak D call: TRBD1 (6 bases). Trimming took 0 bases from V and 8 from J, leaving 13 bases between them. Germline CDR1 is LGHNA and CDR2 is YSLEER. This CDR3 spans 15 amino acids. CDR3 in amino acids: CASSQDMGAEEKLFF. In nucleotides, the CDR3 is TGCGCCAGCAGCCAAGACATGGGGGCGGAAGAAAAACTGTTTTTT.

This chain connects TRBV5-1 to TRBJ2-2; TRBD2 agrees at 12 bases. The V gene end was trimmed by 4 bases and the J gene end by 2 bases; junction bases not matched to a gene: 3. CDR1 SGHRS and CDR2 YFSETQ come from the germline V gene. The CDR3 runs 16 residues. CDR3 region: CASSRTSGVNTGELFF. The CDR3 DNA reads as TGCGCCAGCAGCCGGACTAGCGGGGTCAACACCGGGGAGCTGTTTTTT.

This clone was observed a single time. The chain has TRBV19 and TRBJ1-1; TRBD1 is a possible D gene (6 bases). Trimming removed 4 bases at V and 3 bases at J, with 12 bases between. The CDR3 contains 14 residues. The germline gives CDR1 LNHDA, CDR2 SQIVND (reference sequence). The CDR3 DNA follows: TGTGCCAGTAGTAACAACAGGGCACACACTGAAGCTTTCTTT. It encodes CASSNNRAHTEAFF.

The chain carries TRBV18 and TRBJ2-1, with TRBD2 as a possible D gene (6 bases). The germline gives CDR1 KGHSH, CDR2 LQKENI. The CDR3 consists of 15 residues. Trimming took 3 bases from V and 7 from J, leaving 16 bases between them. CDR3 in DNA: TGTGCCAGCTCACCCGGGGACTCCCCTTGGAATGAGCAGTTCTTC. Its translation is CASSPGDSPWNEQFF.

The chain combines TRBV10-3 with TRBJ1-5; unclear D gene. Trimming removed 6 bases from V and 4 bases from J, with 16 bases in between. Germline values: CDR1 ENHRY, CDR2 SYGVKD. The CDR3 extends over 15 amino acids. The DNA for the CDR3 is TGTGCCATCAGCGCAACCCGGGTCCTTAATCAGCCCCAGCATTTT. Translated, it gives CAISATRVLNQPQHF.

This clone was picked up a small number of times. The chain recombines TRBV3-1 (or the pseudogene TRBV3-2) with TRBJ1-4; the D gene is possibly TRBD1 (6 bases). Trimming cost V 4 bases and J 4 bases, with 10 bases left between them. This CDR3 has 14 amino acids. The germline gives CDR1 LGHDT, CDR2 YNNKEL (reference sequence). The chain's CDR3 is CASSLQGFNEKLFF. The DNA of the CDR3 is TGTGCCAGCAGCCTCCAGGGGTTTAATGAAAAACTGTTTTTT.

The chain uses TRBV5-1 and TRBJ2-7; a weak D match, TRBD2 (5 bases). Germline lookup yields CDR1 SGHRS and CDR2 YFSETQ. The germline V and J ends were trimmed by 4 bases and 5 bases, with 19 bases remaining between them. The CDR3 runs 15 residues. CDR3 protein: CASSPIALENDEQYF. The CDR3 DNA reads TGCGCCAGCAGCCCAATAGCGCTGGAGAACGACGAGCAGTACTTC.

CDR3 coding DNA: TGTGCTAGTGGTTTGCCCCGACGAGCCGGGACAGATAAAGGCTATGGCTACACCTTC. Protein: CASGLPRRAGTDKGYGYTF. The chain is built from TRBV12-5 and TRBJ1-2; 7 nucleotides match TRBD1. The V segment lost 2 bases and the J segment 4 bases; nucleotides outside the gene matches: 19. This CDR3 spans 19 amino acids. Germline CDR1 LGHNT, CDR2 FRNRAP.

The gene calls are TRBV11-1 and TRBJ2-2; no clear D gene. Trimming removed 5 bases from V and 2 bases from J, with 3 bases in between. The germline V gene encodes CDR1 SGHAT and CDR2 FQDESV (reference sequence). This CDR3 has 12 amino acids. DNA of the CDR3: TGTGCCAGCAGCCTCAACACCGGGGAGCTGTTTTTT. This translates into CASSLNTGELFF.

The rearrangement joins TRBV10-3 to TRBJ1-3; no clear D gene. V was shortened by 8 bases and J by 2 bases, with 22 bases between the two germline ends. Germline CDR1 and CDR2: ENHRY and SYGVKD. The CDR3 spans 17 residues. CDR3 region: CAISSVSRGVTGNTIYF. Written as DNA, the CDR3 is TGTGCCATCTCCTCGGTGAGCCGGGGTGTAACTGGAAACACCATATATTTT.

V and J are TRBV7-3 and TRBJ2-1; TRBD2 aligns across 9 bases. V dropped 5 bases and J dropped 0; count of bases not matched to a gene: 5. The CDR3 loop spans 16 amino acids. CDR1 SGHTA and CDR2 FQGTGA come from the germline V gene. Written as DNA, the CDR3 is TGTGCCAGCAGCCCAATTAGCGGGAGCTCCTACAATGAGCAGTTCTTC. Translated: CASSPISGSSYNEQFF.

The genes are TRBV5-5 and TRBJ2-3, with a weak D call TRBD2 (6 bases). The germline gives CDR1 SGHKS, CDR2 YYEKEE (reference sequence). Trimming cost V 0 bases and J 0 bases, with 11 bases left between them. This CDR3 contains 16 residues. CDR3 protein: CASSLVGGTSTDTQYF. The CDR3 DNA reads TGTGCCAGCAGCTTGGTCGGGGGAACTAGCACAGATACGCAGTATTTT.

This sequence joins TRBV23-1 and TRBJ2-7; D call uncertain. TRBV23-1 is assigned to the ORF class and has an uncertain function. The CDR3 totals 14 residues. V dropped 0 bases and J dropped 6 bases, with 12 bases sitting between them. The CDR3 DNA sequence: TGCGCCAGCAGTCAATCGATTTCGGGTGGCGAGCAGTACTTC. It yields the protein CASSQSISGGEQYF.

The genes are TRBV7-3 and TRBJ2-1; TRBD2 agrees at 10 bases. Germline CDR1 SGHTA, CDR2 FQGTGA. Trimming at V came to 3 bases and at J to 9 bases, leaving 11 bases not matched to a gene. This CDR3 comprises 16 residues. CDR3 loop: CASSLNSGGRTGEQFF. CDR3 nucleotide sequence: TGTGCCAGCAGCTTGAATAGCGGGGGGCGTACGGGTGAGCAGTTCTTC.

The rearrangement links TRBV5-1 to TRBJ1-2, with a weak D call TRBD1 (5 bases). Germline CDR1 is SGHRS and CDR2 is YFSETQ. Trimming cost V 0 bases and J 1 base, with 10 bases left between them. This CDR3 comprises 15 residues. CDR3 sequence: CASSLGSRVNYGYTF. In DNA form, the CDR3 reads TGCGCCAGCAGCTTGGGCAGCAGGGTTAACTATGGCTACACCTTC.

The V gene is TRBV7-2, the J gene TRBJ2-7, with 10 bases fitting TRBD2. Germline V gene lookup returns CDR1 SGHTA and CDR2 FQGNSA. V shed 5 bases and J 2 bases; nucleotides not matched to a gene: 9. This CDR3 comprises 16 residues. The CDR3 spells CASSPHSSGGTYEQYF. The CDR3 DNA reads as TGTGCCAGCAGCCCGCACTCTAGCGGGGGAACCTACGAGCAGTACTTC.

V usage is TRBV9 and J usage is TRBJ2-5; D possibly corresponds to TRBD2 (7 bases). V was clipped by 6 bases and J by 4 bases, with 19 bases between them. Looked up from germline, CDR1 is SGDLS and CDR2 is YYNGEE. The length of the CDR3 is 15 residues. The CDR3 DNA follows: TGTGCCAGCACCCTCCTGGGGGGGCTGGGAGAGACCCAGTACTTC. Translation gives CASTLLGGLGETQYF.

The rearrangement uses TRBV5-1 and TRBJ1-2, with D possibly matching TRBD1 (5 bases). This CDR3 spans 15 amino acids. Germline V CDR1 and CDR2: SGHRS, YFSETQ. Trimming removed 0 bases from V and 4 bases from J, with 13 bases in between. This CDR3 is CASSLAPRQTYGYTF. The CDR3 DNA is TGCGCCAGCAGCTTGGCACCCAGACAGACCTATGGCTACACCTTC.

The chain employs TRBV7-2 and TRBJ2-7; TRBD2 aligns across 10 bases. The CDR3 totals 16 residues. Germline V lookup: CDR1 SGHTA, CDR2 FQGNSA. V trimming: 1 base; J trimming: 4 bases; junction bases outside the gene matches: 7. CDR3 nucleotide sequence: TGTGCCAGCAGCTTAGGCCTAGCGGGAGTGCCATACGAGCAGTACTTC. It yields the protein CASSLGLAGVPYEQYF.

The CDR3, as DNA: TGCGCCAGTCGACAGGGGACAACTAATGAAAAACTGTTTTTT. Translated: CASRQGTTNEKLFF. The chain couples TRBV5-1 to TRBJ1-4, with 8 bases lining up with TRBD1. The germline gives CDR1 SGHRS, CDR2 YFSETQ. The V gene end was trimmed by 8 bases and the J gene end by 0 bases; junction bases not matched to a gene: 3. The CDR3 runs to 14 residues.